The clone carrying this T cell receptor (beta chain) has at least ten counts. Its antigen is unidentified. These data belong to a study of identical twins. General study points: With beta out-of-frame sequences, excess sharing by twins was weaker. A lower insertion count was a feature of abundant cord blood beta clonotypes, with no such feature in memory repertoires.

The CDR3 sequence is 14 residues long. Trimming stripped 6 bases from V and 0 bases from J, with 11 bases between. TCRdb recomputed calls from the 5' RACE reads with MiXCR, one row per CDR3 protein. The sample contains roughly 350,000 distinct CDR3 sequences, 8.5% to 10% of which appear only once. This rearrangement joins TRBV12-3 or TRBV12-4 to TRBJ1-1, with D maybe TRBD1 (6 bases). The receptor was derived from a woman between 45 and 60 years old in good health. The sample was naive T cells sorted from blood. CDR3 bases: TGTGCCAGCAGACCCGGGACATTGAACACTGAAGCTTTCTTT. Residues: CASRPGTLNTEAFF.